This TCR beta chain was captured in a study of blood T cell repertoires in COVID-19. Study in general: Acute and convalescent COVID-19 samples came from the United States, Italy and Spain.

V shed 5 bases and J 4 bases; nucleotides not matched to a gene: 5. The CDR3 is 14 residues long. Germline CDR1 reads SGHTA; CDR2 reads FQGNSA. Original data processing: Reference gene primer amplification yielded estimated nucleated cell counts. Measured with immunoSEQ multiplex PCR; TCRdb has only the in-frame clones, and not every one. The D gene and trimming were derived from the DNA, and the V and J assignments and clone size from that table. The sample includes over 600,000 clones, more than 80% of them seen just once. This TCR derives from a woman in her late teens or twenties with acute or convalescent COVID-19. Sequencing was performed on peripheral blood. V is TRBV7-2 and J is TRBJ2-3; 8 nucleotides match TRBD1. The CDR3 here is CASSPPTGADTQYF. In nucleotides, the CDR3 is TGTGCCAGCAGCCCTCCGACAGGGGCAGATACGCAGTATTTT.